Sequencing of this T cell receptor beta chain was carried out in a study of T cell responses to AZD1222 COVID-19 vaccine (dated by TCRdb to the early 2020s). In the study overall: AZD1222 recipients whose second dose came at about 4 weeks and those whose second dose came at about 12 weeks were combined into one group, since spike-specific TCR depth and breadth did not differ between the two schedules. TCR sequencing was performed for 230 to 250 trial participants, of whom about 200 were given two doses of AZD1222 and approximately 25 were given two doses of MenACWY control vaccine. Trial participants were enrolled by age into subgroups of 18-55, 56-69 and 70-plus years, and 148, 28 and 57 TCR-sequenced participants, respectively, were included in these subgroups. On the study overall, not on this receptor specifically: The whole spike protein was spanned by vaccine-associated CD4 TCRs, and dominant responses were seen in regions 160-218 and 743-854. Participants were mostly white British, with more females than males. The authors suggested clonal diversity may have been underestimated. The 56-69-year group was small, and its depth increase did not reach significance, likely because of low power. Conclusions about previously exposed vaccinees were limited because only a handful of AZD1222 recipients were SARS-CoV-2 seropositive at baseline. A significant rise in spike-specific TCR breadth and depth was observed after two AZD1222 doses relative to day 0 and relative to MenACWY recipients. No day 14 peak-response samples were available, so repertoires were characterized only after the peak T cell response. Reportedly, almost half of the unique spike-specific TCRs recognized epitopes lying outside the regions that are mutated in the B.1.351 and B.1.1.7 variants.

This clone showed up just a few times. Its antigen target is currently unknown. No base quality values were provided; no much bigger clone lies one nucleotide off. Interpreted using the paper, the time point label stands for: baseline before first vaccination. Vaccinee samples were obtained from the UK trials COV001 and COV002, which included a single-blind randomized controlled phase 2/3 trial of AZD1222 (ChAdOx1 nCoV-19) in healthy adults. For TCRbeta chain sequencing, PBMC samples were collected from trial participants at day 0 and at day 28 after the second dose. V is pared back by 3 bases and J by 1 base, with 28 bases lying between the germline termini. For CDR1 and CDR2, the germline V gene lists MGHRA and YSYEKL. Including cysteine and phenylalanine, the CDR3 has 21 amino acids. Just CDR3 DNA is preserved here, 63 bases in frame from base 1. The CDR3 regions of human TCRbeta chains were subjected to immunosequencing. The authors processed their data as follows. Repertoire TCRs were matched against a reference library of SARS-CoV-2-specific TCRs generated with the MIRA antigen-specificity platform. Breadth meant the fraction of unique TCRs that were SARS-CoV-2-associated, whereas depth meant the fraction of total T cells that were SARS-CoV-2-associated. Using the MIRA data, each spike-specific TCR was mapped to the spike region that the TCR reacts to and placed in a CD4 or CD8 class. Log10-transformed breadth and depth values were compared by one-way ANOVA with Sidak's multiple comparisons tests. TCRdb carries this immuneACCESS record with in-frame sequences only. Its versions omit some clonotypes, under half of them owing to an unresolved V gene in the studies checked, with the rest unexplained. V and J calls and clone size come straight from that table; D and trimming were deduced from the DNA. The sample table holds roughly 130,000 clones, of which about nine tenths were seen once. The ten largest clones add up to 7.5% to 8% of the sample.

The sample consisted of peripheral blood, taken on day 0 of AZD1222 vaccination. The clonotype comes from an adult in good health. Recombination connected TRBV4-1 to TRBJ2-1; a weak D assignment points to TRBD2 (6 bases agree). The CDR3 region reads CASSHPTRRDPGRSSYNEQFF. Read as DNA, the sequence is TGCGCCAGCAGCCACCCCACAAGGCGGGACCCCGGAAGGAGTTCCTACAATGAGCAGTTCTTC.